Listed below are T cell receptor beta chains from one sample, sequenced in a study of T cell changes during pregnancy in multiple sclerosis. TCRdb keeps only in-frame clones here, not all; method: immunoSEQ multiplex PCR. The repertoire holds tens of thousands of clones, with around 92% as singletons. The input for sequencing was CD4+ T cells from peripheral blood mononuclear cells, taken in the second trimester of pregnancy. These receptors all stem from a female donor with multiple sclerosis, enrolled in a pregnancy study. Both conserved end residues are part of each CDR3. The order of the fields is CDR3 protein, CDR3 DNA, V gene, clone size, D gene, J gene. The D gene is left open where the match is weak. Clone size is not always given. Where it is, it says once, few, many or a class for expanded clones.

cdr3_aa: CASSEGARTEAFF
cdr3_nt: TGTGCCAGCAGTGAGGGGGCGCGCACTGAAGCTTTCTTT
v_call: TRBV2
clone_size: -
d_call: -
j_call: TRBJ1-1

cdr3_aa: CASRKDRGDYGYTF
cdr3_nt: TGTGCCAGCAGAAAGGACAGGGGAGACTATGGCTACACCTTC
v_call: TRBV6-1
clone_size: -
d_call: TRBD1
j_call: TRBJ1-2

cdr3_aa: CASSYVQRSGGEQFF
cdr3_nt: TGTGCCAGCAGTTACGTCCAGCGGTCGGGAGGTGAGCAGTTCTTC
v_call: TRBV6-5
clone_size: -
d_call: TRBD2
j_call: TRBJ2-1

cdr3_aa: CASSLSSGQGDQSAF
cdr3_nt: TGTGCCAGCAGCTTATCTTCGGGACAGGGAGATCAGTCGGCCTTC
v_call: TRBV7-9
clone_size: -
d_call: TRBD1
j_call: TRBJ1-2

cdr3_aa: CASSWTGLNTEAFF
cdr3_nt: TGTGCCAGCAGTTGGACAGGACTGAACACTGAAGCTTTCTTT
v_call: TRBV2
clone_size: -
d_call: TRBD1
j_call: TRBJ1-1

cdr3_aa: CASSQASEQETQYF
cdr3_nt: TGTGCCAGCAGCCAAGCTTCGGAGCAAGAGACCCAGTACTTC
v_call: TRBV4-2
clone_size: -
d_call: -
j_call: TRBJ2-5

cdr3_aa: CASSLEPGETQYF
cdr3_nt: TGCGCCAGCAGCTTGGAACCGGGAGAGACCCAGTACTTC
v_call: TRBV5-1
clone_size: once
d_call: -
j_call: TRBJ2-5

cdr3_aa: CASSLTGTGINTEAFF
cdr3_nt: TGTGCCAGCAGCTTAACGGGGACAGGGATTAACACTGAAGCTTTCTTT
v_call: TRBV28
clone_size: once
d_call: TRBD1
j_call: TRBJ1-1

cdr3_aa: CASSLALAGVDIQYF
cdr3_nt: TGCGCCAGCAGCTTGGCCCTAGCGGGAGTAGACATTCAGTACTTC
v_call: TRBV5-1
clone_size: once
d_call: TRBD2
j_call: TRBJ2-4

cdr3_aa: CASTRDRGRNEQFF
cdr3_nt: TGCGCCAGTACCCGGGACAGGGGGCGAAATGAGCAGTTCTTC
v_call: TRBV5-1
clone_size: -
d_call: TRBD1
j_call: TRBJ2-1

cdr3_aa: CASSVGADEKLFF
cdr3_nt: TGTGCCAGCAGCGTGGGTGCGGATGAAAAACTGTTTTTT
v_call: TRBV4-2
clone_size: few
d_call: -
j_call: TRBJ1-4

cdr3_aa: CASSPVLNSGGAMDTQYF
cdr3_nt: TGTGCCAGCTCACCAGTACTCAATAGCGGGGGGGCCATGGATACGCAGTATTTT
v_call: TRBV18
clone_size: few
d_call: TRBD2
j_call: TRBJ2-3

cdr3_aa: CASSASTAFTEAFF
cdr3_nt: TGTGCCAGCAGTGCCTCGACAGCCTTCACTGAAGCTTTCTTT
v_call: TRBV6-1
clone_size: -
d_call: -
j_call: TRBJ1-1

cdr3_aa: CASSLRAGKGNTIYF
cdr3_nt: TGCGCCAGCAGCTTGAGGGCAGGGAAGGGAAACACCATATATTTT
v_call: TRBV5-1
clone_size: once
d_call: -
j_call: TRBJ1-3

cdr3_aa: CASSPLQGFNQPQHF
cdr3_nt: TGTGCCAGCTCACCTTTGCAGGGGTTCAATCAGCCCCAGCATTTT
v_call: TRBV18
clone_size: once
d_call: -
j_call: TRBJ1-5

cdr3_aa: CSVTRGEQYF
cdr3_nt: TGCAGTGTTACCCGGGGAGAGCAGTACTTC
v_call: TRBV20-1
clone_size: once
d_call: -
j_call: TRBJ2-7

cdr3_aa: CASTHRGEKLFF
cdr3_nt: TGTGCCTCGACCCATAGGGGCGAAAAACTGTTTTTT
v_call: TRBV30
clone_size: once
d_call: -
j_call: TRBJ1-4

cdr3_aa: CATYRDRGGEKLFF
cdr3_nt: TGTGCCACCTACCGGGACAGGGGAGGAGAAAAACTGTTTTTT
v_call: TRBV28
clone_size: -
d_call: TRBD1
j_call: TRBJ1-4

cdr3_aa: CASSLGLAGETQYF
cdr3_nt: TGTGCCAGCAGCTTAGGACTAGCTGGGGAGACCCAGTACTTC
v_call: TRBV7-3
clone_size: -
d_call: TRBD2
j_call: TRBJ2-5

cdr3_aa: CASSPVASGEQFF
cdr3_nt: TGTGCCAGCAGCCCCGTGGCATCTGGTGAGCAGTTCTTC
v_call: TRBV9
clone_size: -
d_call: -
j_call: TRBJ2-1

cdr3_aa: CASSERGATNEKLFF
cdr3_nt: TGTGCCAGCAGCGAAAGGGGCGCAACTAATGAAAAACTGTTTTTT
v_call: TRBV9
clone_size: once
d_call: -
j_call: TRBJ1-4

cdr3_aa: CASRADRGGADTQYF
cdr3_nt: TGTGCCAGCAGAGCAGACAGGGGTGGTGCAGATACGCAGTATTTT
v_call: TRBV11-1
clone_size: -
d_call: TRBD1
j_call: TRBJ2-3

cdr3_aa: CASSLEGQGLNIQYF
cdr3_nt: TGCGCCAGCAGCTTGGAAGGACAGGGCCTAAACATTCAGTACTTC
v_call: TRBV5-1
clone_size: -
d_call: TRBD1
j_call: TRBJ2-4

cdr3_aa: CASSGGVGPVETQYF
cdr3_nt: TGTGCCAGCAGCGGCGGAGTGGGGCCGGTGGAGACCCAGTACTTC
v_call: TRBV9
clone_size: -
d_call: -
j_call: TRBJ2-5

cdr3_aa: CATRATSSYNEQFF
cdr3_nt: TGTGCCACGCGGGCCACTAGCTCCTACAATGAGCAGTTCTTC
v_call: TRBV4-2
clone_size: -
d_call: -
j_call: TRBJ2-1

cdr3_aa: CASSLQASRGEKLFF
cdr3_nt: TGTGCCAGCTCACTACAGGCCTCTAGGGGTGAAAAACTGTTTTTT
v_call: TRBV18
clone_size: -
d_call: -
j_call: TRBJ1-4